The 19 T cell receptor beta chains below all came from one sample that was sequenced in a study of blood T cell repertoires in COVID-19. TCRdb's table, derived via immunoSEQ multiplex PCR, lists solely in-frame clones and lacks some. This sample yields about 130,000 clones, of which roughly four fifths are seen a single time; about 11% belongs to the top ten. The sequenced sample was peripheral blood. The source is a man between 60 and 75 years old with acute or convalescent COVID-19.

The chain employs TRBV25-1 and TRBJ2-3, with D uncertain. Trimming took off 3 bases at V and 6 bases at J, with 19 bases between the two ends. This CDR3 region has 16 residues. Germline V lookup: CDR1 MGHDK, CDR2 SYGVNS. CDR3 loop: CASSDPRPLPRDTQYF. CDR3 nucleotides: TGTGCCAGCAGTGATCCTCGTCCACTGCCCCGGGATACGCAGTATTTT.

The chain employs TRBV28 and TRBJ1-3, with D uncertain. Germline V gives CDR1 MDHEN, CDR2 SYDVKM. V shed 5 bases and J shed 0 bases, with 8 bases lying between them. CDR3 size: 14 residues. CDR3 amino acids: CASSTPGSGNTIYF. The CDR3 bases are TGTGCCAGCAGTACCCCGGGCTCTGGAAACACCATATATTTT. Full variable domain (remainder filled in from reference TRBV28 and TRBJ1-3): DVKVTQSSRYLVKRTGEKVFLECVQDMDHENMFWYRQDPGLGLRLIYFSYDVKMKEKGDIPEGYSVSREKKERFSLILESASTNQTSMYLCASSTPGSGNTIYFGEGSWLTVV.

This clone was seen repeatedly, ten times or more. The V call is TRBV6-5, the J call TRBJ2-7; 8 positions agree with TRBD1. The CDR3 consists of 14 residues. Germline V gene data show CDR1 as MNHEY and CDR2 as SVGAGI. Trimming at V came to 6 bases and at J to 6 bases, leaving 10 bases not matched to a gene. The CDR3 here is CASRPWTGFAEQYF. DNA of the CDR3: TGTGCCAGCAGGCCCTGGACAGGGTTCGCCGAGCAGTACTTC.

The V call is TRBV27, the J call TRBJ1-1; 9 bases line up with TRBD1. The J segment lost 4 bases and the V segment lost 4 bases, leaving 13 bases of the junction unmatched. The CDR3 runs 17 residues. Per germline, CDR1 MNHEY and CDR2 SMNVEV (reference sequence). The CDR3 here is CASSSPYRGRGTTEAFF. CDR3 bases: TGTGCCAGCAGTTCCCCTTACAGGGGGCGAGGAACCACTGAAGCTTTCTTT.

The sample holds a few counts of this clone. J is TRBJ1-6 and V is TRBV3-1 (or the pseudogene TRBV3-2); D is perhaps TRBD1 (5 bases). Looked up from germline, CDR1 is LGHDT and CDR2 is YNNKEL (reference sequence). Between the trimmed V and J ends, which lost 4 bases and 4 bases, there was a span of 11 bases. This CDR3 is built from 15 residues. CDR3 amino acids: CASSPRQSYNSPLHF. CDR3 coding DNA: TGTGCCAGCAGCCCTCGACAGAGTTATAATTCACCCCTCCACTTT.

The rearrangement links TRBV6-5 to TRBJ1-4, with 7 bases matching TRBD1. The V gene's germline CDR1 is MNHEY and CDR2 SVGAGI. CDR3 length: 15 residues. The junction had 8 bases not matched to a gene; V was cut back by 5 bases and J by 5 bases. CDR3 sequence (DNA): TGTGCCAGCAGTCGGGACGGGACAGTAAATGAAAAACTGTTTTTT. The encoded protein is CASSRDGTVNEKLFF.

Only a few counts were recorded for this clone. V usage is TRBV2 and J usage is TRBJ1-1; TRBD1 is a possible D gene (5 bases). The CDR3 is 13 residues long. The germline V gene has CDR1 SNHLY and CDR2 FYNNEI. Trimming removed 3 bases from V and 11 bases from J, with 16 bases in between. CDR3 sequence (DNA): TGTGCCAGCAGTGATCCTCGGGGGGTAGTGGCTTTCTTT. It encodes CASSDPRGVVAFF.

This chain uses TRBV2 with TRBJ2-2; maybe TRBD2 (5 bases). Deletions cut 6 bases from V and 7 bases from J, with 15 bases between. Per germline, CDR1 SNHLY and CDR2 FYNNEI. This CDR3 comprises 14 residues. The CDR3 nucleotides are TGTGCCAGCAGCCTGGCGACTCGGGGCGGGGAGCTGTTTTTT. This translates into CASSLATRGGELFF.

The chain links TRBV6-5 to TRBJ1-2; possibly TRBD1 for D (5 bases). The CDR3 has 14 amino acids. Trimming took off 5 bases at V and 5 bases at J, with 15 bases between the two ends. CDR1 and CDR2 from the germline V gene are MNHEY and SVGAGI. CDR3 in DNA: TGTGCCAGCAGTACGGACAACCCTCGGTATGGCTACACCTTC. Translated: CASSTDNPRYGYTF.

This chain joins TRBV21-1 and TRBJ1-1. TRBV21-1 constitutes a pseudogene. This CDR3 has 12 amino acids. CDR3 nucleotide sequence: TGTGCCACCCCCCTAGGGGAGGGTGAAGCTTTCTTT. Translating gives CATPLGEGEAFF.

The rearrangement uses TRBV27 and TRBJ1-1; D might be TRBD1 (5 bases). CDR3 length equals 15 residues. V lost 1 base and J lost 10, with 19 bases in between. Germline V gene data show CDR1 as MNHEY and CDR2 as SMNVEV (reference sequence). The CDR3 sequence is CASSLLGTSEGLAFF. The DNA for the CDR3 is TGTGCCAGCAGTTTATTGGGGACCTCGGAGGGTTTAGCTTTCTTT.

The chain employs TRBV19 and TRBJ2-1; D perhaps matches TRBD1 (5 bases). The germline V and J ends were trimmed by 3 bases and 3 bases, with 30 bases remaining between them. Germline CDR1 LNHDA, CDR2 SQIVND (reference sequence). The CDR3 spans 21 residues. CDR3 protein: CASSILEGDVTVRRLYNEQFF. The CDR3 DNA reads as TGTGCCAGTAGTATTCTGGAAGGAGACGTGACAGTCCGTCGCCTCTACAATGAGCAGTTCTTC.

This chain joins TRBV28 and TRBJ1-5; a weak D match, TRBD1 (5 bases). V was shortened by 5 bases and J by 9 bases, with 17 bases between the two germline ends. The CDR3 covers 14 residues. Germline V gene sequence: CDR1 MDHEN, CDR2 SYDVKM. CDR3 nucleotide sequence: TGTGCCAGCAGTCTTGGCGGGGCCCCCCTGCCCCAGCATTTT. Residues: CASSLGGAPLPQHF.

The DNA for the CDR3 is TGTGCCTGGAGTCTCGGACTAGCGGGAGTCGGCTACTTC. This codes for CAWSLGLAGVGYF. V usage is TRBV30 and J usage is TRBJ2-7, with 13 bases aligning to TRBD2. This CDR3 spans 13 amino acids. Trimming took 2 bases from V and 13 from J; bases not matched to a gene: 8. Per the germline V gene, CDR1 is GTSNPN and CDR2 is SVGIG (reference sequence).

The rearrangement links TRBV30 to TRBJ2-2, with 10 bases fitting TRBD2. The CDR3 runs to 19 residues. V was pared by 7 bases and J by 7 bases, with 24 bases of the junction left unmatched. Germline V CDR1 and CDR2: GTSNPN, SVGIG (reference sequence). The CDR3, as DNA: TGTGCCTCACGAGAGGGGCAGGACAGCGGGAGGGCCCGTAACGGGGAGCTGTTTTTT. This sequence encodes CASREGQDSGRARNGELFF.

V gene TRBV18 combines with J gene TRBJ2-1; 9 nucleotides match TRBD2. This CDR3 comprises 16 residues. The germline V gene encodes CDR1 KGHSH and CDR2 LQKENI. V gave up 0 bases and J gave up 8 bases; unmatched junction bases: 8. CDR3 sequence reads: CASSPPMSGRYDEQFF. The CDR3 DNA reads TGTGCCAGCTCACCACCGATGAGCGGGAGGTACGATGAGCAGTTCTTC. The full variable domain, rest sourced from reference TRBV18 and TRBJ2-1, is NAGVMQNPRHLVRRRGQEARLRCSPMKGHSHVYWYRQLPEEGLKFMVYLQKENIIDESGMPKERFSAEFPKEGPSILRIQQVVRGDSAAYFCASSPPMSGRYDEQFFGPGTRLTVL.

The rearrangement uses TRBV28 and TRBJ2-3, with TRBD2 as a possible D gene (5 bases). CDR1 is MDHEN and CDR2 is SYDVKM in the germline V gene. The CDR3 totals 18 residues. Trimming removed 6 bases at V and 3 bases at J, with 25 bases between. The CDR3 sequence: CASRPTPGSKKGTDTQYF. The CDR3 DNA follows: TGTGCCAGCAGACCGACGCCGGGATCCAAGAAAGGGACAGATACGCAGTATTTT.

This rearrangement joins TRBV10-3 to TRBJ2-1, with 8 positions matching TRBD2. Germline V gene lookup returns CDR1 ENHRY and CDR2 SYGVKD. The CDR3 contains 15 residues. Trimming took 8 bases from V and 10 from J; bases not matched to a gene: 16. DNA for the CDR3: TGTGCCATCGGGGCCCTTAGCGGGGCCGGGGGGGAGCAGTTCTTC. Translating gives CAIGALSGAGGEQFF.

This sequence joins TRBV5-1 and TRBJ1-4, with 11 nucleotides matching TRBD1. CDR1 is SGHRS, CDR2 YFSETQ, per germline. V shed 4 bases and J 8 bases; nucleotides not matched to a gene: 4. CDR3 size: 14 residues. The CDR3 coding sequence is TGCGCCAGCAGCGGACAGGGGGCGCGGGAAAAACTGTTTTTT. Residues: CASSGQGAREKLFF.